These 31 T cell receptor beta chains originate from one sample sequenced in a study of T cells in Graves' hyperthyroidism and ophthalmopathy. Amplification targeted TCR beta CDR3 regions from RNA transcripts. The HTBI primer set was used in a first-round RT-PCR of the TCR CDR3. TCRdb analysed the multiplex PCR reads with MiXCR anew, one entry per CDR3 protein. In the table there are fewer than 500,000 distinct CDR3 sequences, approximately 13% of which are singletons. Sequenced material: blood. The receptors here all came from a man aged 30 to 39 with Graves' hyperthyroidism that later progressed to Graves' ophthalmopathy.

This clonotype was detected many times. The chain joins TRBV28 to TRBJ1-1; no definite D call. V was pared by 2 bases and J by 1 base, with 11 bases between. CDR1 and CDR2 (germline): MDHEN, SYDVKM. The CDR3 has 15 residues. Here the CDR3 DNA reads TGTGCCAGCAGTTTAACCAAGCGGGGGAACACTGAAGCTTTCTTT. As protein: CASSLTKRGNTEAFF.

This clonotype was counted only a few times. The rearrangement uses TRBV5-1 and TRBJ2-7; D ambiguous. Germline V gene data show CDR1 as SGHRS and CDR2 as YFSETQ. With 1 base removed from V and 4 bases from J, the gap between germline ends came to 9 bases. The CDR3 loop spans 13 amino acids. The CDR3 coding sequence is TGCGCCAGCAGCTTGTCCCCCGCATACGAGCAGTACTTC. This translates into CASSLSPAYEQYF. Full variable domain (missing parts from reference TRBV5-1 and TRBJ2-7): KAGVTQTPRYLIKTRGQQVTLSCSPISGHRSVSWYQQTPGQGLQFLFEYFSETQRNKGNFPGRFSGRQFSNSRSEMNVSTLELGDSALYLCASSLSPAYEQYFGPGTRLTVT.

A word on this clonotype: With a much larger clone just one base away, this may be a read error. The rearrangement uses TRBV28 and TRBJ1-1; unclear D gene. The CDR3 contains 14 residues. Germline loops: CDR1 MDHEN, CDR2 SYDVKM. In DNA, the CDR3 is TGTGCCAGCAGTTTGGAGTTCGGGAACACTGGAGCTTTCTTT. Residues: CASSLEFGNTGAFF.

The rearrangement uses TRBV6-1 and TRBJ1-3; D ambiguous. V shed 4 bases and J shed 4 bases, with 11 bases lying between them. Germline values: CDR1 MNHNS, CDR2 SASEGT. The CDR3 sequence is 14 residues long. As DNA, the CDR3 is TGTGCCAGCAGTGTTGATGTAGGGGGAAACACCATATATTTT. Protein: CASSVDVGGNTIYF.

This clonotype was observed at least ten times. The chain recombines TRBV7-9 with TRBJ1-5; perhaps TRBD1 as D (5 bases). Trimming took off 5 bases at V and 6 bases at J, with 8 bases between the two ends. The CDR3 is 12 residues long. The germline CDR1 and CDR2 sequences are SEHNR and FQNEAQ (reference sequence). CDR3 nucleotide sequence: TGTGCCAGCAGCCTCGGGGCTCAGCCCCAGCATTTT. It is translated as CASSLGAQPQHF.

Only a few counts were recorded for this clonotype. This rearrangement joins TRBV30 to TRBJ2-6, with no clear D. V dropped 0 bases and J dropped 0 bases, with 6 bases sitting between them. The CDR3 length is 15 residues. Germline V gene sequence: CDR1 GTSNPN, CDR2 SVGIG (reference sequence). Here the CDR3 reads CAWSVHLSGANVLTF. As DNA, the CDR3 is TGTGCCTGGAGTGTACACCTCTCTGGGGCCAACGTCCTGACTTTC.

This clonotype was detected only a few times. In nucleotides, the CDR3 is TGTGCCAGCAGCCAAGAAGGAGCTTTCTTT. It translates to CASSQEGAFF. This rearrangement joins TRBV4-2 to TRBJ1-1; D ambiguous. There are 10 residues in the CDR3. With 0 bases removed from V and 10 bases from J, the gap between germline ends came to 3 bases. The germline V gene has CDR1 LGHNA and CDR2 YNFKEQ.

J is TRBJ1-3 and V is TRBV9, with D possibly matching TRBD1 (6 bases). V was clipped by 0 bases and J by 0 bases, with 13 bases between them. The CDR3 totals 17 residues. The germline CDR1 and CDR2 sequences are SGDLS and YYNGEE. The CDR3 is CASSVEGQPYSGNTIYF. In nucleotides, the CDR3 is TGTGCCAGCAGCGTAGAAGGACAGCCGTACTCTGGAAACACCATATATTTT.

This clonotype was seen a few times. The CDR3 is CASSFRRGTLPRDYTGELFF. The CDR3 bases are TGTGCCAGCAGCTTTCGAAGGGGGACTCTTCCCCGGGATTACACCGGGGAGCTGTTTTTT. The rearrangement uses TRBV7-2 and TRBJ2-2; D may be TRBD1 or TRBD2 (6 bases each). The V end was cut by 3 bases, the J end by 3 bases, with 26 bases between. This CDR3 is built from 20 residues. Looked up from germline, CDR1 is SGHTA and CDR2 is FQGNSA. The full variable domain, its missing parts supplied by reference TRBV7-2 and TRBJ2-2, is GAGVSQSPSNKVTEKGKDVELRCDPISGHTALYWYRQSLGQGLEFLIYFQGNSAPDKSGLPSDRFSAERTGGSVSTLTIQRTQQEDSAVYLCASSFRRGTLPRDYTGELFFGEGSRLTVL.

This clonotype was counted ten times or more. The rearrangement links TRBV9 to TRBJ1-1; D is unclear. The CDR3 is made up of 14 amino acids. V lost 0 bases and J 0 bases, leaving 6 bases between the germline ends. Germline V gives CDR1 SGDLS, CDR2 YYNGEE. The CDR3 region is CASSVEVVNTEAFF. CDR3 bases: TGTGCCAGCAGCGTAGAGGTGGTGAACACTGAAGCTTTCTTT.

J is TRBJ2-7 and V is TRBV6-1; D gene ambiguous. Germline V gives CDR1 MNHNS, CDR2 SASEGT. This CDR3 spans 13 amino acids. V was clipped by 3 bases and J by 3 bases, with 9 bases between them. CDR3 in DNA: TGTGCCAGCAGTGATGACCGAAGCTACGAGCAGTACTTC. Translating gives CASSDDRSYEQYF.

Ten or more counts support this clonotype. CDR3 loop: CYEGQGIVGSPGQPQHF. The CDR3 coding sequence is TGCTACGAGGGACAGGGAATAGTCGGGTCCCCTGGCCAGCCCCAGCATTTT. The chain couples TRBV20-1 to TRBJ1-5; TRBD1 matches at 9 bases. Germline CDR1 is DFQATT and CDR2 is SNEGSKA (reference sequence). The CDR3 extends over 17 amino acids.

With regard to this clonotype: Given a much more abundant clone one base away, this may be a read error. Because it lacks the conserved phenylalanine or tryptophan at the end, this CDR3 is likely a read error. CDR3 DNA sequence: TGTGCCAGCAGCCAAGATACGGTAGCGGGAGGCACAGATACGCAGTATTGT. Its protein is CASSQDTVAGGTDTQYC. The V and J genes are TRBV3-1 and TRBJ2-3; 9 positions match TRBD2. Germline-derived CDR1 and CDR2 are LGHDT and YNNKEL (reference sequence). J was trimmed by 1 base and V by 0 bases; bases with no gene match: 5. The CDR3 contains 17 residues.

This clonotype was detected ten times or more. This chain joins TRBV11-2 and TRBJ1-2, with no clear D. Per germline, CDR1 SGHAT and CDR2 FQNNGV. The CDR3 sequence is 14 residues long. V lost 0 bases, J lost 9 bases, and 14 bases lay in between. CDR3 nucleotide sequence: TGTGCCAGCAGCTTAGATCACACGAGGGCGCGCTACACCTTC. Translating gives CASSLDHTRARYTF.

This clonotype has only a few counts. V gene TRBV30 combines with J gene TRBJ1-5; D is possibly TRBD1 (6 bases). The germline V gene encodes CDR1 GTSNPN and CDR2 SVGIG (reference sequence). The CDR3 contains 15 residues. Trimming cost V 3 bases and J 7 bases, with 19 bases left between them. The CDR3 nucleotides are TGTGCCTGGAGATCCCAGGGGTTGCGGGGACAGCCCCAGCATTTT. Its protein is CAWRSQGLRGQPQHF.

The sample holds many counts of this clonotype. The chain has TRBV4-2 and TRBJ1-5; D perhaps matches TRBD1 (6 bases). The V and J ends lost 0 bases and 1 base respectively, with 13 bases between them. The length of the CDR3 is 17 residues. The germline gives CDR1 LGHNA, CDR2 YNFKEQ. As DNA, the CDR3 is TGTGCCAGCAGCCAAGATGTCCTACAGGGAAGCAATCAGCCCCAGCATTTT. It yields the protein CASSQDVLQGSNQPQHF.

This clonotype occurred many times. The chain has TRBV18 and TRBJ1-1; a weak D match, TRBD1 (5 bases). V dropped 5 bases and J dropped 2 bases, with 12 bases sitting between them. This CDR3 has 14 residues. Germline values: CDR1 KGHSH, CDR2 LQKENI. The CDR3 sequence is CASSNRFSNTEAFF. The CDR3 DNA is TGTGCCAGCTCAAACAGGTTTTCCAACACTGAAGCTTTCTTT.

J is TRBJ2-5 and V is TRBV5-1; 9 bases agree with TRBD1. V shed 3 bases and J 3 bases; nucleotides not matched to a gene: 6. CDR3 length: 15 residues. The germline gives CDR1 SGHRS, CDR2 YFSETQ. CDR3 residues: CASSSTGGREETQYF. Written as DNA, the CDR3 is TGCGCCAGCAGCTCTACAGGGGGCAGGGAAGAGACCCAGTACTTC.

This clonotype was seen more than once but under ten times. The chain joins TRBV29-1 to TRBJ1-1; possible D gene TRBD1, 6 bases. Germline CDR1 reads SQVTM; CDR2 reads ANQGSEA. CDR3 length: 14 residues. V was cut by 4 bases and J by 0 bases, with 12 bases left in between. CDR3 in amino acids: CSVGGQTLNTEAFF. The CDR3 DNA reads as TGCAGCGTTGGCGGACAGACATTGAACACTGAAGCTTTCTTT.

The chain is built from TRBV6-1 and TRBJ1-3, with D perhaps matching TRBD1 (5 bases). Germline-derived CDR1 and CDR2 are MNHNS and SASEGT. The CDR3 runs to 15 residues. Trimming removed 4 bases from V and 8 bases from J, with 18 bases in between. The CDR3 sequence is CASSAQGYGVDTIYF. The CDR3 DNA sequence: TGTGCCAGCAGTGCGCAGGGTTATGGCGTGGACACCATATATTTT.

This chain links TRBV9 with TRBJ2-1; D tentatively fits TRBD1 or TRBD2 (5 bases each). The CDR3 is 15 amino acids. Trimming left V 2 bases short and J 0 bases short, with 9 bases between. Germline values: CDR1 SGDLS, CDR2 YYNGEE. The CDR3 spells CASSVRGDSYNEQFF. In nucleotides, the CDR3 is TGTGCCAGCAGCGTCCGGGGCGACTCCTACAATGAGCAGTTCTTC.

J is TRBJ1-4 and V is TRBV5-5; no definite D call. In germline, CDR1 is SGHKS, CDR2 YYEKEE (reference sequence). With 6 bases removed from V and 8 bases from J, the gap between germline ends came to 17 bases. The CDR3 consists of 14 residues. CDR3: CASNSPLGVEKLFF. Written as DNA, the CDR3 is TGTGCCAGCAATTCTCCGCTAGGAGTCGAAAAACTGTTTTTT.

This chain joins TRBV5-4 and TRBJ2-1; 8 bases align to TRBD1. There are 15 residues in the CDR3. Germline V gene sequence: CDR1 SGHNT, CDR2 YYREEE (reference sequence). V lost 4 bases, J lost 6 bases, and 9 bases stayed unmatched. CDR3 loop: CASSPNRGTLNEQFF. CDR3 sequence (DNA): TGTGCCAGCAGCCCTAACAGGGGGACCCTCAATGAGCAGTTCTTC.

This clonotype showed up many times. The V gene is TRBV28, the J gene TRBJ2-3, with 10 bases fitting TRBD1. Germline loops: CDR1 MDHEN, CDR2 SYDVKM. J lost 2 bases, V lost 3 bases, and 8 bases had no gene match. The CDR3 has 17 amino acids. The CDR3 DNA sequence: TGTGCCAGCAGTTTCCGGGACAGGGGCGCTCTCACAGATACGCAGTATTTT. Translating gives CASSFRDRGALTDTQYF.

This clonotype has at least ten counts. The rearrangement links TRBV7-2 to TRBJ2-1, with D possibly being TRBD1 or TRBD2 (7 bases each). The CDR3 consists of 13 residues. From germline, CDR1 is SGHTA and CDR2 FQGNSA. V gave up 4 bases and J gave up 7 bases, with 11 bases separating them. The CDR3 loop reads CASSSQGGNEQFF. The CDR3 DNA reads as TGTGCCAGCAGCTCCCAGGGGGGGAATGAGCAGTTCTTC.

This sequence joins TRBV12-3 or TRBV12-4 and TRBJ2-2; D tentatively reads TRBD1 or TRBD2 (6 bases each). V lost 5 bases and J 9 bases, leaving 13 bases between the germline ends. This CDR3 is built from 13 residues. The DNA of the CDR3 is TGTGCCAGCAGTCCCCGGGGGCAAAGGGAGCTGTTTTTT. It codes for CASSPRGQRELFF.

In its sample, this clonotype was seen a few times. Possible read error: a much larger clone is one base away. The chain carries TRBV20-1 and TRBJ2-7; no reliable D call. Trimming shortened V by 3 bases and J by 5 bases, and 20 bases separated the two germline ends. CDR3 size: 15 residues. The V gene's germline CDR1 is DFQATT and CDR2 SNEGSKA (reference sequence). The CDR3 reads CSARSCELTMDEQYF. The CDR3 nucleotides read TGCAGTGCTAGGTCGTGCGAGTTAACTATGGACGAGCAGTACTTC.

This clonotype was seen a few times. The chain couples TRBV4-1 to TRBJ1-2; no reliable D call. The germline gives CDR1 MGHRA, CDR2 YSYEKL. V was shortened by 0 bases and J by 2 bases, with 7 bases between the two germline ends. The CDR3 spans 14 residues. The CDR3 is CASSQDPGNYGYTF. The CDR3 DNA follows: TGCGCCAGCAGCCAAGATCCAGGAAACTATGGCTACACCTTC.

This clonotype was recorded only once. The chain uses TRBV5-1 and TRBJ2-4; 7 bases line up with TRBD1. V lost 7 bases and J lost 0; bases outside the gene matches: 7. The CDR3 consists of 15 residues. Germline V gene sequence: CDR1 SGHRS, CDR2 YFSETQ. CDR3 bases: TGCGCCAGCCCAGAGACAGGGCTAGCCAAAAACATTCAGTACTTC. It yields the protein CASPETGLAKNIQYF.

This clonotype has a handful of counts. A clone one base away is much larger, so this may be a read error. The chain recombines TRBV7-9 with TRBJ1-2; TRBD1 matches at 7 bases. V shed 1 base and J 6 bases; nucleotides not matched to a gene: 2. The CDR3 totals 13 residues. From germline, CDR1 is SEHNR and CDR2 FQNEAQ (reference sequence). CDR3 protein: CASSLGDSDGYTF. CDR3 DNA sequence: TGTGCCAGCAGCTTAGGGGACAGCGATGGCTACACCTTC.

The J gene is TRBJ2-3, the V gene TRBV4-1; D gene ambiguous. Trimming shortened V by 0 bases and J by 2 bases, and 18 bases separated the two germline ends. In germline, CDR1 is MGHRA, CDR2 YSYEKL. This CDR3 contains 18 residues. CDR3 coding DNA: TGCGCCAGCAGCCAAGAACCCGCCCCTAGAACTCTCACAGATACGCAGTATTTT. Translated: CASSQEPAPRTLTDTQYF.